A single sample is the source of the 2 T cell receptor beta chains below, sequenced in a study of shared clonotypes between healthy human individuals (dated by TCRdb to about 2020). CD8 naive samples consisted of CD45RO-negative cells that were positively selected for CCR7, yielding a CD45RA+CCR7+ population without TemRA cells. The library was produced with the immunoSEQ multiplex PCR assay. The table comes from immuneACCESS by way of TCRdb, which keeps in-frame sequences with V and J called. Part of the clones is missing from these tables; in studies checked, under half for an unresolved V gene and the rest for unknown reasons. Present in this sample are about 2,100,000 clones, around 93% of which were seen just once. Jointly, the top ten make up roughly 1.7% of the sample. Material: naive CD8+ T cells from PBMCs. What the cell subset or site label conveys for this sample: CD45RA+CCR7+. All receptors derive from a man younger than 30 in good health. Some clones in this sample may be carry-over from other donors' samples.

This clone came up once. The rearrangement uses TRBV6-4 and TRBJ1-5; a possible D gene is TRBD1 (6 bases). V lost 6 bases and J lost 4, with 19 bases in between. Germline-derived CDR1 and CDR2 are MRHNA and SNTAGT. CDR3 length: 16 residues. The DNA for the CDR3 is TGTGCCAGCAGGAACAGGGAAGGGATCGTGAATCAGCCCCAGCATTTT. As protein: CASRNREGIVNQPQHF.

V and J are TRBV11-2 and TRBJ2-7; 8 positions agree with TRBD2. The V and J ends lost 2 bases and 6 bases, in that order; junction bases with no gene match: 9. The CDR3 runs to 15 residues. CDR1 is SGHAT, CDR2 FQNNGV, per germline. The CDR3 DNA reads TGTGCCAGCAGCTTAAGTAGCGGGATAAGGAGCGAGCAGTACTTC. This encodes CASSLSSGIRSEQYF.